These 10 T cell receptor beta chains were all obtained from the same sample, sequenced in a study of T cells in Graves' hyperthyroidism and ophthalmopathy. Amplification yielded TCR beta CDR3 regions, with RNA transcripts as the source. An initial round of RT-PCR targeting the TCR CDR3 relied on the HTBI primer set. A single record per CDR3 protein comes from TCRdb applying MiXCR to the multiplex PCR reads. Of approximately 420,000 distinct CDR3 sequences listed, about 15% are singletons. The specimen sequenced was blood. These receptors all come from a woman in her 30s with Graves' hyperthyroidism.

This clonotype came up many times. V is TRBV20-1 and J is TRBJ2-7, with D uncertain. This CDR3 spans 10 amino acids. Germline values: CDR1 DFQATT, CDR2 SNEGSKA (reference sequence). Deletions cut 3 bases from V and 1 base from J, with 1 base between. The DNA of the CDR3 is TGCAGTGCTAGGTCCTACGAGCAGTACTTC. Amino acids: CSARSYEQYF.

This clonotype was counted at least ten times. The chain uses TRBV28 and TRBJ2-1, with 9 bases identical to TRBD1. This CDR3 spans 15 amino acids. The V and J ends lost 3 bases and 3 bases, in that order; junction bases with no gene match: 3. Germline V gives CDR1 MDHEN, CDR2 SYDVKM. CDR3 protein: CASSLGQGFYNEQFF. CDR3 coding DNA: TGTGCCAGCAGTTTGGGACAGGGATTCTACAATGAGCAGTTCTTC.

This clonotype was observed a handful of times. The V gene is TRBV5-6, the J gene TRBJ1-4; tentatively, D is TRBD1 (5 bases). Germline lookup yields CDR1 SGHDT and CDR2 YYEEEE. The CDR3 runs 12 residues. Trimming cost V 0 bases and J 13 bases, with 10 bases left between them. The CDR3 loop reads CASSLEGDGLFF. CDR3 DNA sequence: TGTGCCAGCAGCTTGGAAGGGGATGGACTGTTTTTT.

This clonotype was seen many times. The chain has TRBV7-3 and TRBJ2-1; 7 nucleotides agree with TRBD2. The CDR3 extends over 17 amino acids. J lost 3 bases, V lost 5 bases, and 13 bases had no gene match. Germline CDR1 reads SGHTA; CDR2 reads FQGTGA. In nucleotides, the CDR3 is TGTGCCAGCAGCCCAGACGTTGGGGTAGCGGGCTACAATGAGCAGTTCTTC. Encoded protein: CASSPDVGVAGYNEQFF. Looking up the rest from reference TRBV7-3 and TRBJ2-1 gives the full variable domain: GAGVSQTPSNKVTEKGKYVELRCDPISGHTALYWYRQSLGQGPEFLIYFQGTGAADDSGLPNDRFFAVRPEGSVSTLKIQRTERGDSAVYLCASSPDVGVAGYNEQFFGPGTRLTVL.

The table lists this clonotype with many counts. The chain joins TRBV7-7 to TRBJ2-5, with 8 bases matching TRBD2. Per the germline V gene, CDR1 is SSHAT and CDR2 is FNYEAQ (reference sequence). The CDR3 sequence is 16 residues long. The V gene end was trimmed by 5 bases and the J gene end by 5 bases; junction bases not matched to a gene: 13. CDR3 in DNA: TGTGCCAGCAGCCGCCTAGCTGGGACTAGAAGGGAGACCCAGTACTTC. Its translation is CASSRLAGTRRETQYF.

V gene TRBV5-1 combines with J gene TRBJ2-5; TRBD2 matches 10 bases. The CDR3 has 18 residues. Trimming at V came to 3 bases and at J to 1 base, leaving 12 bases not matched to a gene. CDR1 and CDR2 from the germline V gene are SGHRS and YFSETQ. CDR3 in DNA: TGCGCCAGCAGCTCCGGACGAAACCTAGCGGGAGTCCAAGAGACCCAGTACTTC. Its protein is CASSSGRNLAGVQETQYF.

This clonotype was recorded at least ten times. This rearrangement joins TRBV9 to TRBJ1-5; D perhaps matches TRBD1 (5 bases). The CDR3 has 13 amino acids. The germline V gene has CDR1 SGDLS and CDR2 YYNGEE. V was cut by 5 bases and J by 4 bases, with 10 bases left in between. The CDR3 protein is CASSDAGNQPQHF. The CDR3 bases are TGTGCCAGCAGTGACGCAGGGAATCAGCCCCAGCATTTT.

This clonotype was observed many times. The rearrangement uses TRBV3-1 and TRBJ2-3; TRBD2 aligns across 10 bases. From germline, CDR1 is LGHDT and CDR2 YNNKEL (reference sequence). V lost 7 bases, J lost 1 base, and 5 bases stayed unmatched. CDR3 length: 15 residues. CDR3 protein: CASTQGTSGTDTQYF. CDR3 nucleotides: TGTGCCAGCACCCAGGGGACTAGCGGCACAGATACGCAGTATTTT.

In this sample, this clonotype turned up many times. This chain uses TRBV12-5 with TRBJ2-3; TRBD2 matches at 14 bases. CDR1 and CDR2 from the germline V gene are LGHNT and FRNRAP. Losses at the gene ends were 7 bases for V and 6 bases for J; bases not matched to a gene: 6. The CDR3 is 15 residues long. This CDR3 is CASAPGLAGGDTQYF. CDR3 DNA: TGTGCTAGTGCCCCAGGACTAGCGGGAGGCGATACGCAGTATTTT.

This clonotype came up many times. The chain links TRBV29-1 to TRBJ1-5; TRBD1 is a possible D gene (5 bases). Germline V CDR1 and CDR2: SQVTM, ANQGSEA. The ends were cut back, 2 bases at V and 6 bases at J, with 8 bases in the middle. This CDR3 region has 12 residues. The CDR3 sequence is CSVETGGQPQHF. For the CDR3, the DNA is TGCAGCGTTGAAACAGGAGGTCAGCCCCAGCATTTT.